The next 15 T cell receptor beta chains were all read from a single sample in a study of Graves' ophthalmopathy and Graves' hyperthyroidism. RNA transcripts were the template, and TCR beta CDR3 regions were amplified from them. First-round RT-PCR with HTBI primers preceded a second-round multiplex PCR. TCRdb fed the multiplex PCR reads into MiXCR, producing one record per CDR3 protein. Among some 210,000 distinct CDR3 sequences, under 30% were seen once, and the ten largest hold approximately 9.6%. The sequenced sample was peripheral blood. The receptors originated from a man aged 50 to 60 with Graves' ophthalmopathy.

In DNA form, the CDR3 reads TGTGCCAGCAGTTTACAGGGGGCCGGTACTGAAGCTTTCTTT. Residues: CASSLQGAGTEAFF. The chain carries TRBV27 and TRBJ1-1; 8 nucleotides align to TRBD1. Germline V gene data show CDR1 as MNHEY and CDR2 as SMNVEV (reference sequence). The CDR3 covers 14 residues. J gave up 5 bases and V 2 bases, and 4 bases lay outside the gene matches.

This clonotype came up many times. The DNA for the CDR3 is TGTGCCAGCAGTTCCCAGGGGGACTCTGGAAACACCATATATTTT. This codes for CASSSQGDSGNTIYF. The rearrangement uses TRBV27 and TRBJ1-3, with 7 bases fitting TRBD1. J gave up 0 bases and V 4 bases, and 3 bases lay outside the gene matches. Germline-derived CDR1 and CDR2 are MNHEY and SMNVEV (reference sequence). The CDR3 is 15 amino acids.

In this sample, this clonotype turned up many times. The chain links TRBV28 to TRBJ1-5, with D possibly TRBD1 on 5 matching bases. The V end lost 6 bases, the J end lost 1 base, and 13 bases lay between the germline ends. CDR1 and CDR2 (germline): MDHEN, SYDVKM. This CDR3 spans 15 amino acids. This CDR3 is CASRTLGVSNQPQHF. In DNA, the CDR3 is TGTGCCAGCAGGACCCTGGGGGTCAGCAATCAGCCCCAGCATTTT.

This clonotype showed up many times. The chain joins TRBV28 to TRBJ2-2; 8 bases are a match to TRBD1. In germline, CDR1 is MDHEN, CDR2 SYDVKM. Trimming removed 9 bases from V and 1 base from J; junction bases left unmatched: 4. This CDR3 has 14 amino acids. The CDR3 coding sequence is TGTGCCAGTCACGACAGGGGGAACACCGGGGAGCTGTTTTTT. Its translation is CASHDRGNTGELFF.

In its sample, this clonotype was seen many times. The chain combines TRBV6-2 or TRBV6-3 with TRBJ2-7, with 15 bases matching TRBD2. The CDR3 consists of 14 residues. Losses at the gene ends were 5 bases for V and 5 bases for J; bases not matched to a gene: 1. Per germline, CDR1 MNHEY and CDR2 SVGEGT. The chain's CDR3 is CASSGLAGGHEQYF. Written as DNA, the CDR3 is TGTGCCAGCAGTGGACTAGCGGGAGGGCACGAGCAGTACTTC.

This clonotype occurred many times. In DNA, the CDR3 is TGTGCCATCAGAGGACCGAACCAAGAGACCCAGTACTTC. It translates to CAIRGPNQETQYF. This chain links TRBV10-3 with TRBJ2-5; D uncertain. This CDR3 spans 13 amino acids. Germline assignment: CDR1 ENHRY and CDR2 SYGVKD. V gave up 6 bases and J gave up 0 bases, with 8 bases separating them.

V usage is TRBV15 and J usage is TRBJ2-5; D call uncertain. The germline gives CDR1 LNHNV, CDR2 YYDKDF (reference sequence). This CDR3 region has 15 residues. Trimming took off 3 bases at V and 0 bases at J, with 11 bases between the two ends. The CDR3 bases are TGTGCCACCAGCAGCCCGAGGAAGTACCAAGAGACCCAGTACTTC. Protein product: CATSSPRKYQETQYF.

The sample holds many counts of this clonotype. The gene calls are TRBV7-9 and TRBJ1-1; 7 nucleotides match TRBD1. CDR3 length: 17 residues. The junction had 14 bases not matched to a gene; V was cut back by 4 bases and J by 3 bases. Germline loops: CDR1 SEHNR, CDR2 FQNEAQ (reference sequence). The DNA for the CDR3 is TGTGCCAGCAGCTCCTGGGTGGGGGGCGACAGGGACACTGAAGCTTTCTTT. Amino acids: CASSSWVGGDRDTEAFF. The full variable domain, in which reference TRBV7-9 and TRBJ1-1 provide the parts outside the CDR3, is DTGVSQNPRHKITKRGQNVTFRCDPISEHNRLYWYRQTLGQGPEFLTYFQNEAQLEKSRLLSDRFSAERPKGSFSTLEIQRTEQGDSAMYLCASSSWVGGDRDTEAFFGQGTRLTVV.

The chain combines TRBV6-2 or TRBV6-3 with TRBJ2-7; 8 bases are a match to TRBD2. Trimming cost V 2 bases and J 0 bases; bases outside gene matches: 6. CDR3 size: 16 residues. Germline V gives CDR1 MNHEY, CDR2 SVGEGT. The CDR3 coding sequence is TGTGCCAGCAGTTACCGGCGGCGGGAGGACTCCTACGAGCAGTACTTC. It translates to CASSYRRREDSYEQYF.

Many counts were recorded for this clonotype. The chain couples TRBV6-2 or TRBV6-3 to TRBJ1-1, with D maybe TRBD1 (5 bases). Per germline, CDR1 MNHEY and CDR2 SVGEGT. Trimming removed 4 bases at V and 1 base at J, with 16 bases between. The CDR3 totals 16 residues. The CDR3 spells CASSSPGGGTNTEAFF. CDR3 nucleotides: TGTGCCAGCAGTTCCCCAGGTGGGGGTACGAACACTGAAGCTTTCTTT.

This clonotype was detected many times. The chain is built from TRBV20-1 and TRBJ2-7, with D possibly matching TRBD1 (6 bases). The CDR3 length is 12 residues. Germline values: CDR1 DFQATT, CDR2 SNEGSKA (reference sequence). Deletions cut 7 bases from V and 1 base from J, with 11 bases between. The CDR3 spells CSGDRTSYEQYF. CDR3 nucleotides: TGCAGTGGTGACAGGACGTCCTACGAGCAGTACTTC.

The chain combines TRBV7-2 with TRBJ2-1; no definite D call. Deletions cut 1 base from V and 4 bases from J, with 5 bases between. The CDR3 totals 13 residues. Germline V gene sequence: CDR1 SGHTA, CDR2 FQGNSA. The CDR3 DNA sequence: TGTGCCAGCAGCTTAGTCTCGTACAATGAGCAGTTCTTC. It is translated as CASSLVSYNEQFF. The variable domain in full, with the rest retrieved from reference TRBV7-2 and TRBJ2-1, is GAGVSQSPSNKVTEKGKDVELRCDPISGHTALYWYRQSLGQGLEFLIYFQGNSAPDKSGLPSDRFSAERTGGSVSTLTIQRTQQEDSAVYLCASSLVSYNEQFFGPGTRLTVL.

There are many counts of this clonotype. V gene TRBV18 combines with J gene TRBJ2-7; possibly TRBD1 for D (7 bases). V shed 3 bases and J shed 2 bases, with 14 bases lying between them. The length of the CDR3 is 15 residues. In germline, CDR1 is KGHSH, CDR2 LQKENI. The chain's CDR3 is CASSPGGTATYEQYF. The DNA for the CDR3 is TGTGCCAGCTCACCCGGCGGGACAGCAACCTACGAGCAGTACTTC.

The V and J genes are TRBV20-1 and TRBJ1-2; 10 bases are shared with TRBD1. V lost 1 base, J lost 8 bases, and 4 bases stayed unmatched. CDR1 and CDR2 (germline): DFQATT, SNEGSKA (reference sequence). CDR3 size: 13 residues. In nucleotides, the CDR3 is TGCAGTGCTAGAGGACAGGGGGCGCGGGGCTACACCTTC. It translates to CSARGQGARGYTF.

This clonotype was seen many times. V is TRBV20-1 and J is TRBJ1-1, with 7 bases that match TRBD1. Germline CDR1 DFQATT, CDR2 SNEGSKA (reference sequence). The CDR3 sequence is 14 residues long. The J segment lost 4 bases and the V segment lost 6 bases, leaving 11 bases of the junction unmatched. CDR3 in amino acids: CSAELRGSGTEAFF. The DNA for the CDR3 is TGCAGTGCGGAGCTCAGGGGGAGCGGCACTGAAGCTTTCTTT.